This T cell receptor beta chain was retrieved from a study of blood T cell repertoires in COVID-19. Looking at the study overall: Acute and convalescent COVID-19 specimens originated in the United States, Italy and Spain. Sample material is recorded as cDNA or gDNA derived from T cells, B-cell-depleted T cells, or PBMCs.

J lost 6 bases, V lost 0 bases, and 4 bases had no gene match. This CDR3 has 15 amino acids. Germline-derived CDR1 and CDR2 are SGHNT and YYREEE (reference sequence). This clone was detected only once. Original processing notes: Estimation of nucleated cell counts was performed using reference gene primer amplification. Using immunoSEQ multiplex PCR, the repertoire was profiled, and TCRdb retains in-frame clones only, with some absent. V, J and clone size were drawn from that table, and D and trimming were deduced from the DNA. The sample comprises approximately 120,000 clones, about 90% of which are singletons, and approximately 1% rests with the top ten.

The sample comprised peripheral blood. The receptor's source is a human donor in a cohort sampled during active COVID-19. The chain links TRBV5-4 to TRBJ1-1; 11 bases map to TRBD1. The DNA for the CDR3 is TGTGCCAGCAGCTTGGCATCGGGACAGGGGGCTGAAGCTTTCTTT. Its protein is CASSLASGQGAEAFF. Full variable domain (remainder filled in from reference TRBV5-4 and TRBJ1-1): ETGVTQSPTHLIKTRGQQVTLRCSSQSGHNTVSWYQQALGQGPQFIFQYYREEENGRGNFPPRFSGLQFPNYSSELNVNALELDDSALYLCASSLASGQGAEAFFGQGTRLTVV.